Described below is a single T cell receptor beta chain sequence and its context. The data originate from a study of blood T cell repertoires in COVID-19. On the study more broadly: The samples span acute and convalescent COVID-19 from the United States, Italy and Spain. PBMCs, B-cell-depleted T cells, or T cells were the source of the cDNA or gDNA that made up the material.

As processed by the authors: Nucleated cell counts were estimated from reference gene primer amplification. Using immunoSEQ multiplex PCR, the repertoire was profiled, and TCRdb retains in-frame clones only, with some absent. The V and J calls and the clone size are those of that table, but D and trimming were determined from the DNA. The table records around 150,000 clones, 82% of them present only once. The V gene end was trimmed by 5 bases and the J gene end by 7 bases; junction bases not matched to a gene: 8. Germline assignment: CDR1 SGHAT and CDR2 FQNNGV. The CDR3 covers 15 residues. Sequencing was performed on peripheral blood. The TCR was taken from a woman aged 80 or older with acute or convalescent COVID-19. The rearrangement uses TRBV11-2 and TRBJ2-2; 9 bases map to TRBD1. CDR3 residues: CASSLGTGRYGELFF. For the CDR3, the DNA is TGTGCCAGCAGCCTCGGGACAGGGCGTTACGGGGAGCTGTTTTTT.